This T cell receptor (beta chain) emerged from a study of CD8+CD57+ T cells in acquired aplastic anemia. The table lists this clonotype with a few counts. The TCR beta profiling, which covered VDJ combination and CDR3 sequence, was carried out using genomic DNA as the template. MiXCR, run by TCRdb on the reads, gives a single entry per CDR3 protein. The sample shows 250,000 to 300,000 distinct CDR3 sequences, 56% of them seen only once. Patients who underwent sequencing had shown CD8+CD57+ cell expansion by flow cytometry. As a group, the patients uniformly had severe acquired aplastic anemia. The sample taken for sequencing was sorted CD4+, CD8+, or CD8+CD57+ T cells (not recorded which) from PBMCs. The TCR sequence derives from a human donor with aplastic anemia.

DNA of the CDR3: TGTGCCAGCAGCTTGACCCATGGCTACACCTTC. It codes for CASSLTHGYTF. V and J are TRBV7-9 and TRBJ1-2; D is unclear. Trimming took off 3 bases at V and 6 bases at J, with 5 bases between the two ends. There are 11 residues in the CDR3. In germline, CDR1 is SEHNR, CDR2 FQNEAQ (reference sequence).